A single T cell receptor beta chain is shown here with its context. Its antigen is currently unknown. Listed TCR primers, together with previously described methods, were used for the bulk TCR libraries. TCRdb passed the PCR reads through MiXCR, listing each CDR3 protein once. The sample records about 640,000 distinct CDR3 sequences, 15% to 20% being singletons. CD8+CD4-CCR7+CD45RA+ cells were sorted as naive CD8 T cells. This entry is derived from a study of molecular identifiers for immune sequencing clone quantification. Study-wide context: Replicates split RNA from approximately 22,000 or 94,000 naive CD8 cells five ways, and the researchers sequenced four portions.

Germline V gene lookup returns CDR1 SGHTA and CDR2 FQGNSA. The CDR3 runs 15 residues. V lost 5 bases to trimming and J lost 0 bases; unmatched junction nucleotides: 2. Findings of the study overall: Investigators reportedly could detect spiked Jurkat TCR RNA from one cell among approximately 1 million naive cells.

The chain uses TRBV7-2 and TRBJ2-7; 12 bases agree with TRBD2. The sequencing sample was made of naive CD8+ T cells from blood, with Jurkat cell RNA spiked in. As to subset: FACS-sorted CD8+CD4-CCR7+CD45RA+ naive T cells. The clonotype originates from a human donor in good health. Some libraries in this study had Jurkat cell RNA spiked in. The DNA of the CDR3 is TGTGCCAGCAGCGCGGGACTAGCGGGCTCCTACGAGCAGTACTTC. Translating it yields CASSAGLAGSYEQYF.